These 30 T cell receptor beta chains were sequenced from one sample in a study of early T cells in non-severe SARS-CoV-2 infection. TCRdb passed the 5' RACE reads through MiXCR, listing each CDR3 protein once. This table holds 79,000 or so distinct CDR3 sequences, 13% found once. Material for sequencing was whole blood. These receptors all come from an adult who was a healthcare worker with PCR-confirmed SARS-CoV-2 infection or an uninfected control (not recorded which).

This clonotype was picked up a small number of times. The rearrangement links TRBV7-2 to TRBJ1-5; TRBD1 might be the D (5 bases). This CDR3 is built from 14 residues. Germline CDR1 is SGHTA and CDR2 is FQGNSA. Trimming took 3 bases from V and 3 from J, leaving 9 bases between them. The CDR3 spells CASSLGRDNQPQHF. The CDR3 coding sequence is TGTGCCAGCAGCTTGGGACGGGACAATCAGCCCCAGCATTTT.

This clonotype has ten or more counts. This chain uses TRBV2 with TRBJ1-5; D is unclear. The germline V gene encodes CDR1 SNHLY and CDR2 FYNNEI. The CDR3 loop spans 16 amino acids. V lost 4 bases and J lost 0, with 13 bases in between. The CDR3 reads CASSAGQPYSNQPQHF. The CDR3 coding sequence is TGTGCCAGCAGTGCGGGTCAGCCATATAGCAATCAGCCCCAGCATTTT. The complete variable domain, with remaining parts taken from reference TRBV2 and TRBJ1-5, reads EPEVTQTPSHQVTQMGQEVILRCVPISNHLYFYWYRQILGQKVEFLVSFYNNEISEKSEIFDDQFSVERPDGSNFTLKIRSTKLEDSAMYFCASSAGQPYSNQPQHFGDGTRLSIL.

This clonotype was counted between two and nine times. The chain uses TRBV5-1 and TRBJ2-3, with D maybe TRBD1 (7 bases). V dropped 4 bases and J dropped 5 bases, with 14 bases sitting between them. The V gene's germline CDR1 is SGHRS and CDR2 YFSETQ. The CDR3 spans 14 residues. The CDR3 region has the DNA TGCGCCAGCAGCCCCGGACAGGAGGGAGATACGCAGTATTTT. It specifies CASSPGQEGDTQYF.

The chain employs TRBV5-1 and TRBJ1-1; D might be TRBD1 (5 bases). The V gene lost 5 bases and the J gene lost 6 bases, with 14 bases spanning the gap. Germline V gene data show CDR1 as SGHRS and CDR2 as YFSETQ. The CDR3 length is 13 residues. CDR3 region: CASSQGGDPEAFF. In DNA, the CDR3 is TGCGCCAGCAGTCAGGGAGGGGATCCTGAAGCTTTCTTT.

This clonotype has only a few counts. The chain uses TRBV6-1 and TRBJ1-2, with 8 bases aligning to TRBD1. The J segment lost 7 bases and the V segment lost 8 bases, leaving 9 bases of the junction unmatched. CDR3 length: 13 residues. Per germline, CDR1 MNHNS and CDR2 SASEGT. The CDR3 DNA is TGTGCCAGCTCGGTCGGACAGGGTGGTGGCTACACCTTC. Translated, it gives CASSVGQGGGYTF.

The gene calls are TRBV7-2 and TRBJ2-7, with TRBD2 identical over 8 bases. Per the germline V gene, CDR1 is SGHTA and CDR2 is FQGNSA. CDR3 length: 13 amino acids. V lost 5 bases to trimming and J lost 3 bases; unmatched junction nucleotides: 3. The DNA of the CDR3 is TGTGCCAGCAGCATTAGCGGGGACTACGAGCAGTACTTC. It translates to CASSISGDYEQYF.

The genes are TRBV7-9 and TRBJ2-3; D is possibly TRBD2 (6 bases). The CDR3 runs 18 residues. Trimming left V 5 bases short and J 1 base short, with 22 bases between. The germline V gene has CDR1 SEHNR and CDR2 FQNEAQ (reference sequence). CDR3 sequence: CASSPQGIGVAGTDTQYF. The CDR3 nucleotides are TGTGCCAGCAGCCCGCAAGGGATCGGAGTAGCGGGCACAGATACGCAGTATTTT.

The chain is built from TRBV28 and TRBJ2-5; D perhaps matches TRBD2 (7 bases). V dropped 7 bases and J dropped 4 bases, with 19 bases sitting between them. The germline V gene encodes CDR1 MDHEN and CDR2 SYDVKM. The CDR3 is 15 amino acids. CDR3 residues: CASKSPSGGRETQYF. In DNA, the CDR3 is TGTGCCAGCAAGTCCCCTTCCGGGGGGCGAGAGACCCAGTACTTC.

The sample holds a few counts of this clonotype. The chain links TRBV6-1 to TRBJ1-1; D is undetermined. With 8 bases removed from V and 1 base from J, the gap between germline ends came to 8 bases. CDR3 length: 12 amino acids. Germline-derived CDR1 and CDR2 are MNHNS and SASEGT. The CDR3 DNA reads as TGTGCCAGCCTAACGGCGAACACTGAAGCTTTCTTT. Translating gives CASLTANTEAFF.

This clonotype was counted between two and nine times. The chain uses TRBV5-5 and TRBJ2-1; tentative D call: TRBD2 (6 bases). V gave up 1 base and J gave up 9 bases, with 11 bases separating them. The CDR3 consists of 13 residues. In germline, CDR1 is SGHKS, CDR2 YYEKEE (reference sequence). The CDR3 here is CASSLSGSSEQFF. CDR3 sequence (DNA): TGTGCCAGCAGCTTGTCCGGGAGCAGTGAGCAGTTCTTC.

V usage is TRBV5-5 and J usage is TRBJ2-7; 8 bases agree with TRBD1. V lost 4 bases, J lost 5 bases, and 2 bases stayed unmatched. The CDR3 has 12 residues. Germline assignment: CDR1 SGHKS and CDR2 YYEKEE (reference sequence). The CDR3: CASSMTGDEQYF. The CDR3 DNA follows: TGTGCCAGCAGCATGACAGGGGACGAGCAGTACTTC.

The table lists this clonotype with many counts. V usage is TRBV30 and J usage is TRBJ2-2, with D maybe TRBD2 (5 bases). Germline loops: CDR1 GTSNPN, CDR2 SVGIG (reference sequence). The V and J ends lost 0 bases and 5 bases respectively, with 7 bases between them. This CDR3 has 13 amino acids. As DNA, the CDR3 is TGTGCCTGGAGTGTACGGGAAACCGGGGAGCTGTTTTTT. Residues: CAWSVRETGELFF.

This chain connects TRBV7-2 to TRBJ2-4, with D possibly matching TRBD1 (6 bases). Germline CDR1 SGHTA, CDR2 FQGNSA. The CDR3 has 18 residues. With 5 bases removed from V and 3 bases from J, the gap between germline ends came to 23 bases. Here the CDR3 reads CASSLLPTQGTVKNIQYF. CDR3 DNA sequence: TGTGCCAGCAGCCTACTACCAACTCAGGGGACCGTCAAAAACATTCAGTACTTC.

This clonotype has more than one count but fewer than ten. The chain is built from TRBV6-2 or TRBV6-3 and TRBJ2-2, with 9 bases that match TRBD1. The CDR3 is 16 residues long. From germline, CDR1 is MNHEY and CDR2 SVGEGT. With V trimmed by 4 bases and J by 9 bases, 12 bases remained unmatched. CDR3 in amino acids: CASSSLYRGLSRELFF. The CDR3 bases are TGTGCCAGCAGTTCCTTATACAGGGGGCTGAGCAGGGAGCTGTTTTTT.

This clonotype was recorded many times. The gene calls are TRBV18 and TRBJ1-1, with D tentatively TRBD1 (6 bases). The CDR3 is made up of 14 amino acids. Looked up from germline, CDR1 is KGHSH and CDR2 is LQKENI. Trimming shortened V by 3 bases and J by 6 bases, and 14 bases separated the two germline ends. DNA of the CDR3: TGTGCCAGCTCACCCGGCACGGGGGGGCCTGAAGCTTTCTTT. Residues: CASSPGTGGPEAFF.

The V and J genes are TRBV6-2 or TRBV6-3 and TRBJ1-4; the D gene is possibly TRBD1 (5 bases). This CDR3 is built from 11 residues. Trimming left V 4 bases short and J 15 bases short, with 12 bases between. Germline V gene data show CDR1 as MNHEY and CDR2 as SVGEGT. The CDR3 spells CASSSTGTMFF. The CDR3 DNA follows: TGTGCCAGCAGTTCAACAGGCACCATGTTTTTT.

The V gene is TRBV6-2 or TRBV6-3, the J gene TRBJ2-5; TRBD2 agrees at 11 bases. From germline, CDR1 is MNHEY and CDR2 SVGEGT. The V and J ends lost 4 bases and 1 base, in that order; junction bases with no gene match: 5. The CDR3 loop spans 16 amino acids. CDR3 sequence reads: CASSSRLAGPQETQYF. CDR3 sequence (DNA): TGTGCCAGCAGTTCCAGACTAGCGGGGCCCCAAGAGACCCAGTACTTC.

This clonotype was counted once. The chain uses TRBV7-2 and TRBJ2-2; a possible D gene is TRBD2 (6 bases). In germline, CDR1 is SGHTA, CDR2 FQGNSA. This CDR3 spans 14 amino acids. Trimming shortened V by 1 base and J by 7 bases, and 10 bases separated the two germline ends. CDR3: CASSLELAGGELFF. Written as DNA, the CDR3 is TGTGCCAGCAGCTTAGAACTAGCTGGCGGGGAGCTGTTTTTT. The complete variable domain, with remaining parts taken from reference TRBV7-2 and TRBJ2-2, reads GAGVSQSPSNKVTEKGKDVELRCDPISGHTALYWYRQSLGQGLEFLIYFQGNSAPDKSGLPSDRFSAERTGGSVSTLTIQRTQQEDSAVYLCASSLELAGGELFFGEGSRLTVL.

This sequence joins TRBV5-1 and TRBJ1-1, with 8 nucleotides matching TRBD1. This CDR3 is built from 13 residues. Germline CDR1 SGHRS, CDR2 YFSETQ. Losses at the gene ends were 3 bases for V and 10 bases for J; bases not matched to a gene: 8. The CDR3, as DNA: TGCGCCAGCAGCTCGACAGGGGCCCCGGGAGCTTTCTTT. It codes for CASSSTGAPGAFF.

Many counts were recorded for this clonotype. This CDR3 is CASSLNWGTEAFF. In nucleotides, the CDR3 is TGTGCCAGCAGTCTAAACTGGGGTACTGAAGCTTTCTTT. The gene calls are TRBV12-3 or TRBV12-4 and TRBJ1-1, with D uncertain. The CDR3 totals 13 residues. Trimming stripped 5 bases from V and 5 bases from J, with 12 bases between.

This clonotype was recorded many times. The chain is built from TRBV20-1 and TRBJ2-4; tentative D call: TRBD2 (5 bases). The V gene's germline CDR1 is DFQATT and CDR2 SNEGSKA (reference sequence). V was trimmed by 1 base and J by 3 bases, leaving 13 bases between them. This CDR3 contains 15 residues. The CDR3 sequence is CSARAGVRGKNIQYF. CDR3 DNA sequence: TGCAGTGCTAGAGCTGGGGTTCGGGGCAAAAACATTCAGTACTTC.

This clonotype occurred many times. V and J are TRBV20-1 and TRBJ1-6; 7 bases are shared with TRBD1. V lost 6 bases, J lost 6 bases, and 8 bases stayed unmatched. Germline lookup yields CDR1 DFQATT and CDR2 SNEGSKA (reference sequence). The CDR3 is 14 residues long. The CDR3 reads CSAQTGTVNSPLHF. The DNA for the CDR3 is TGCAGTGCCCAAACCGGGACAGTTAATTCACCCCTCCACTTT.

This clonotype appeared many times. The rearrangement links TRBV4-3 to TRBJ2-7, with 7 bases matching TRBD1. CDR1 is LGHNA, CDR2 YSLEER, per germline. The CDR3 extends over 16 amino acids. The trim removed 1 base at V and 3 bases at J, leaving 9 bases unmatched. The CDR3 reads CASSQGRDSAVYEQYF. CDR3 DNA sequence: TGCGCCAGCAGCCAAGGCCGGGACAGTGCAGTCTACGAGCAGTACTTC.

A note on this clonotype: The final CDR3 position lacks the conserved phenylalanine or tryptophan, pointing to a likely read error. The chain combines TRBV9 with TRBJ2-5; 10 bases map to TRBD2. Germline CDR1 and CDR2: SGDLS and YYNGEE. This CDR3 has 15 amino acids. V lost 1 base to trimming and J lost 5 bases; unmatched junction nucleotides: 5. The chain's CDR3 is CASSVSGTSDETQYL. DNA of the CDR3: TGTGCCAGCAGCGTATCCGGGACTAGCGACGAGACCCAGTACTTG.

At least ten counts were recorded for this clonotype. The chain is built from TRBV7-9 and TRBJ1-1, with a possible D match to TRBD1 (6 bases). The V and J ends lost 5 bases and 7 bases respectively, with 14 bases between them. The CDR3 extends over 13 amino acids. The germline gives CDR1 SEHNR, CDR2 FQNEAQ (reference sequence). In nucleotides, the CDR3 is TGTGCCAGCAGCGCCGTTTGGACAGTTGAAGCTTTCTTT. This encodes CASSAVWTVEAFF.

V gene TRBV12-3 or TRBV12-4 combines with J gene TRBJ2-1, with 8 bases identical to TRBD2. V shed 10 bases, J shed 6 bases, and the junction held 14 bases outside the gene matches. This CDR3 has 15 residues. The CDR3 DNA sequence: TGTGCCACAGAGGCTAGCGGGCATCAATCCAATGAGCAGTTCTTC. Amino acids: CATEASGHQSNEQFF.

This clonotype has only a few counts. The rearrangement links TRBV6-5 to TRBJ2-6; no clear D gene. Trimming took 2 bases from V and 1 from J, leaving 15 bases between them. Germline V gives CDR1 MNHEY, CDR2 SVGAGI. This CDR3 is built from 18 residues. The CDR3 DNA reads TGTGCCAGCAGTTACAAGGTGCCAACCCCTTCTGGGGCCAACGTCCTGACTTTC. The encoded protein is CASSYKVPTPSGANVLTF.

In its sample, this clonotype was seen many times. CDR3: CASSPTSGSYNEQFF. As DNA, the CDR3 is TGTGCCAGCAGTCCCACTAGCGGGAGTTACAATGAGCAGTTCTTC. The rearrangement links TRBV6-2 or TRBV6-3 to TRBJ2-1, with 11 bases that match TRBD2. Germline-derived CDR1 and CDR2 are MNHEY and SVGEGT. The CDR3 runs 15 residues. V lost 5 bases, J lost 4 bases, and 4 bases stayed unmatched.

This chain connects TRBV7-9 to TRBJ2-3; D unclear. The germline CDR1 and CDR2 sequences are SEHNR and FQNEAQ (reference sequence). CDR3 length: 15 residues. Trimming removed 4 bases from V and 3 bases from J, with 14 bases in between. CDR3 amino acids: CASSSRAPTTDTQYF. CDR3 coding DNA: TGTGCCAGCAGCTCCCGGGCCCCAACTACAGATACGCAGTATTTT.

In this sample, this clonotype turned up many times. This chain links TRBV29-1 with TRBJ2-5, with D uncertain. Trimming shortened V by 4 bases and J by 4 bases, and 4 bases separated the two germline ends. CDR3 size: 10 residues. CDR1 and CDR2 (germline): SQVTM, ANQGSEA. CDR3 protein: CSVVGETQYF. CDR3 DNA sequence: TGCAGCGTTGTAGGAGAGACCCAGTACTTC.